This is a list of T cell receptor beta chains from one sample in a study of blood T cell repertoires in COVID-19. Using immunoSEQ multiplex PCR, the repertoire was profiled, and TCRdb retains in-frame clones only, with some absent. The sample records 340,000 or so clones, around four fifths being singletons. The sample was peripheral blood. All receptors come from a man aged 25 to 40 with active or convalescent COVID-19. The CDR3 runs from the conserved cysteine through the conserved F or W. Each record gives: V gene, clone size, D gene, J gene, CDR3 protein, CDR3 DNA. A D gene is named only where the DNA matches it firmly. Part of the rows lack a size; the others show once, few, many or a class for expanded clones.

>TRBV9|NA|TRBD2|TRBJ2-7
CASSPGASGTYEQYF
TGTGCCAGCAGCCCCGGGGCAAGCGGGACCTACGAGCAGTACTTC
>TRBV7-3|NA|NA|TRBJ1-1
CASSLMSRDTEAFF
TGTGCCAGCAGCCTCATGTCCCGGGACACTGAAGCTTTCTTT
>TRBV19|NA|NA|TRBJ1-3
CASSNHKGNTIYF
TGTGCCAGTAGTAACCACAAAGGAAACACCATATATTTT
>TRBV10-3|NA|TRBD1|TRBJ2-1
CAISESLGTGSIDEQFF
TGTGCCATCAGTGAGTCGTTGGGGACAGGGTCGATCGATGAGCAGTTCTTC
>TRBV6-5|NA|NA|TRBJ1-4
CAGSRRATNEKLFF
TGTGCCGGCTCCCGGCGGGCCACTAATGAAAAACTGTTTTTT
>TRBV19|NA|TRBD1|TRBJ2-3
CASSRDGQTGGKTDTQYF
TGTGCCAGTAGTAGAGATGGCCAGACAGGGGGCAAAACAGATACGCAGTATTTT
>TRBV24-1|NA|TRBD2|TRBJ2-3
CATSDLGREGLDTQYF
TGTGCCACCAGTGATTTAGGGCGGGAGGGCCTGGATACGCAGTATTTT
>TRBV10-2|NA|NA|TRBJ2-3
CASSEEMRQYF
TGCGCCAGCAGTGAGGAGATGAGGCAGTATTTT
>TRBV6-1|NA|NA|TRBJ2-3
CASSEHSRPISVSQYF
TGTGCCAGCAGTGAACACTCTCGACCCATAAGCGTATCGCAGTATTTT
>TRBV4-2|NA|TRBD2|TRBJ2-1
CASSQEASGTYNEQFF
TGTGCCAGCAGCCAAGAGGCTAGCGGCACCTACAATGAGCAGTTCTTC
>TRBV5-1|NA|TRBD1|TRBJ1-3
CASSYGTDSGNTIYF
TGCGCCAGCAGCTACGGGACAGACTCTGGAAACACCATATATTTT
>TRBV12-3/TRBV12-4|once|NA|TRBJ2-5
CASSFEGQETQYF
TGTGCCAGCAGTTTTGAGGGCCAAGAGACCCAGTACTTC
>TRBV30|few|TRBD2|TRBJ2-1
CAWSYGGGWGEQFF
TGTGCCTGGAGCTATGGGGGGGGATGGGGTGAGCAGTTCTTC
>TRBV5-6|NA|NA|TRBJ1-1
CASSFREREAFF
TGTGCCAGCAGCTTCCGGGAAAGGGAAGCTTTCTTT
>TRBV23-1|few|TRBD2|TRBJ2-1
CASSHPAQREDSSYNEQFF
TGCGCCAGCAGTCATCCGGCCCAGCGGGAGGACTCCTCCTACAATGAGCAGTTCTTC
>TRBV12-3/TRBV12-4|NA|NA|TRBJ2-1
CASRRGPYNEQFF
TGTGCCAGCAGGCGGGGGCCTTACAATGAGCAGTTCTTC
>TRBV7-2|NA|NA|TRBJ2-7
CASSYERGEQYF
TGTGCCAGCAGCTATGAGCGAGGGGAGCAGTACTTC
>TRBV6-5|NA|NA|TRBJ2-1
CASRAYNEQFF
TGTGCCAGCAGAGCTTACAATGAGCAGTTCTTC
>TRBV18|NA|NA|TRBJ2-7
CASSYRAYEQYF
TGTGCCAGCTCGTACAGGGCTTACGAGCAGTACTTC
>TRBV2|once|NA|TRBJ2-3
CASKEITQYF
TGTGCCAGCAAGGAGATAACGCAGTATTTT
>TRBV11-2|NA|NA|TRBJ2-7
CASSPTQGSRDGKYF
TGTGCCAGCAGCCCGACCCAGGGTTCCCGCGACGGCAAGTACTTC
>TRBV5-6|NA|NA|TRBJ1-2
CASSLIEQNYGYTF
TGTGCCAGCAGCTTGATCGAACAGAACTATGGCTACACCTTC
>TRBV4-2|NA|NA|TRBJ1-2
CASSFDSHGYTF
TGTGCCAGCAGCTTTGACAGTCATGGCTACACCTTC
>TRBV7-2|NA|NA|TRBJ1-1
CASSLSRATEAFF
TGTGCCAGCAGCTTAAGCAGGGCCACTGAAGCTTTCTTT
>TRBV5-1|NA|NA|TRBJ1-4
CASSSGRGTNEKLFF
TGCGCCAGCAGCAGCGGGAGGGGAACTAATGAAAAACTGTTTTTT
>TRBV5-1|NA|NA|TRBJ1-2
CASSFQGLNYGYTF
TGCGCCAGCAGCTTCCAGGGGCTAAACTATGGCTACACCTTC
>TRBV7-9|once|NA|TRBJ1-1
CASSLKGSAEAFF
TGTGCCAGCAGCTTGAAGGGGTCCGCTGAAGCTTTCTTT
>TRBV7-8|NA|NA|TRBJ2-7
CASSLWAAQGYEQYF
TGTGCCAGCAGCTTATGGGCCGCACAGGGATACGAGCAGTACTTC
>TRBV4-3|NA|NA|TRBJ2-1
CASSQEGISGNEQFF
TGCGCCAGCAGCCAAGAAGGAATTAGCGGCAATGAGCAGTTCTTC